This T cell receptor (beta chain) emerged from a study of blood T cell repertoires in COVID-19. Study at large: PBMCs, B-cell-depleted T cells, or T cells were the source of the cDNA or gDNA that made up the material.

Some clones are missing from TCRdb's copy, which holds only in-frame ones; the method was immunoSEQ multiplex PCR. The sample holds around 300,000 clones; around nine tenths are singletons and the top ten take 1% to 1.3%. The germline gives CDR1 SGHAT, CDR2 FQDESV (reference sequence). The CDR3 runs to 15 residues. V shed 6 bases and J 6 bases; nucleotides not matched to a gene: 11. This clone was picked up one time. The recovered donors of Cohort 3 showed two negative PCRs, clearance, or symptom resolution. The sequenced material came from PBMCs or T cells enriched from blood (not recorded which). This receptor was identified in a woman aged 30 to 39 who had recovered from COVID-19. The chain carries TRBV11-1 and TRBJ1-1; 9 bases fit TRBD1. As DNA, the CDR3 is TGTGCCAGCAGGGGCCAATGGACAGGGGCCGCTGAAGCTTTCTTT. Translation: CASRGQWTGAAEAFF.